These T cell receptor beta chains were read from a single sample in a study of metastatic and nonmetastatic thyroid tumors. TCRdb re-called the PCR reads via MiXCR. The repertoire includes approximately 32,000 clones, about a sixth of them detected once, and about 11% sits in the top ten. Sequences were obtained from blood. The source is a female donor with papillary thyroid cancer or a benign thyroid nodule (not recorded which). Some clones in this sample may be carry-over from other donors' samples. CDR3s include the opening cysteine and the closing phenylalanine or tryptophan. D genes are given only for firm matches. Expanded clones are given a class, and other clones once, few, many or no size at all.

many	TRBJ1-1	TRBV5-6	-	TGTGCCAGCAGCTTGGAGACTGAAGCTTTCTTT	CASSLETEAFF
many	TRBJ2-7	TRBV19	-	TGTGCCAGTAGCACCCTCGGCATGCAGGGCTACGAGCAGTACTTC	CASSTLGMQGYEQYF
-	TRBJ1-1	TRBV13	-	TGTGCCAGCAGCTTAGGGGTAAGGATGACCACTGAAGCTTTCTTT	CASSLGVRMTTEAFF
many	TRBJ2-7	TRBV5-4	TRBD2	TGTGCCAGCACCCTAGCGGGAGGAACCTACGAGCAGTACTTC	CASTLAGGTYEQYF
-	TRBJ1-2	TRBV19	-	TGTGACAGTAGTATAGCGGACAGAAGCTACAACTTC	CDSSIADRSYNF
-	TRBJ2-2	TRBV27	-	TGTGCCAGCAGTTTATGGGCCGGAGAGCTGTCTTTT	CASSLWAGELSF
many	TRBJ2-1	TRBV11-1	TRBD2	TGTGCCAGCAGCTTAGCGCTGGGTTTAGCGGGAGATGAGCAGTTCTTC	CASSLALGLAGDEQFF
-	TRBJ1-5	TRBV6-1	-	TGTGCCATCAGCCCTCAGGGGTTTTGTCGCTCCTATCAGCCCCAGCATTTT	CAISPQGFCRSYQPQHF
few	TRBJ1-1	TRBV18	-	TGTGCCAGCTCACCGGGGAACACTGAAGCTTTCTTT	CASSPGNTEAFF
-	TRBJ2-2	TRBV20-1	TRBD1	TGCAGTGCTAGCCCAGGGGGCCCCCTGAACACCAGGGAGCTGTTTTTT	CSASPGGPLNTRELFF
-	TRBJ2-2	TRBV6-5	-	TGTGCCAGCAGTTACTCGGCGTGGGAGGTAACGAACACCGGGGAGCTGTTTTTT	CASSYSAWEVTNTGELFF
-	TRBJ1-1	TRBV6-1	-	TGTGCCAGCAGTGTCGAAGGGAGCGGCACTGAAGCTTTCTTT	CASSVEGSGTEAFF
many	TRBJ2-7	TRBV24-1	-	TGTGCCACCGGTGATGGGAGCGAGGAGGGGGAATACGAGCAGTACTTC	CATGDGSEEGEYEQYF
many	TRBJ1-1	TRBV5-1	TRBD1	TGCGCCAGCAGCTTGGGACAGGGTGGAGGGACTGAAGCTTTCTTT	CASSLGQGGGTEAFF
many	TRBJ2-7	TRBV7-2	TRBD2	TGTGCCAGCAGCCCCGGACTAGCGGGGGCCTACGAGCAGTACTTC	CASSPGLAGAYEQYF
many	TRBJ1-4	TRBV2	-	TGTGCCAGCCTGAGGGTAGGAGAAAAACTGTTTTTT	CASLRVGEKLFF
many	TRBJ1-1	TRBV7-9	-	TGTGCCAGCAGCTTAGTTTCTAGGGAGAACACTGAAGCTTTCTTT	CASSLVSRENTEAFF
-	TRBJ2-3	TRBV5-4	TRBD2	TGTGCCAGCAGCTTGGTTCCCCTAGCGGGCTCACTCACAGATACGCAGTATTTT	CASSLVPLAGSLTDTQYF
-	TRBJ2-7	TRBV28	-	TGTGCCAGCAGTTTGGAGTCCATGAACGACGAGCAGTACTTC	CASSLESMNDEQYF
many	TRBJ1-4	TRBV18	-	TGTGCCAGCTCACCACCTGAGGGGACCGCAACTAATGAAAAACTGTTTTTT	CASSPPEGTATNEKLFF
many	TRBJ1-1	TRBV19	-	TGTGCCAGTAGCCCAACCGGGACAACGAACACTGAAGCTTTCTTT	CASSPTGTTNTEAFF
many	TRBJ1-4	TRBV19	-	TGTGCCAGTAGTATTATCGGGTTCACTAATGAAAAACTGTTTTTT	CASSIIGFTNEKLFF
many	TRBJ2-4	TRBV11-3	TRBD1	TGTGCCAGCAGCTTGCGACAGGGGGAAAACATTCAGTACTTC	CASSLRQGENIQYF
many	TRBJ2-5	TRBV6-1	-	TGTGCCAGCAGGAGGGGGAGTCAAGACGCCCAGTACTTC	CASRRGSQDAQYF
many	TRBJ2-1	TRBV7-9	-	TGTGCCAGCAGCTTAGAAACAGCGGATGAGCAGTTCTTC	CASSLETADEQFF
-	TRBJ2-7	TRBV5-1	-	TGCGCCAGCAGCTTGGCGGTGGGGTTGGGTGGCTACGAGCGGTACTTC	CASSLAVGLGGYERYF